Below are 9 T cell receptor beta chains sequenced from a single sample in a study of T cells in Graves' hyperthyroidism and ophthalmopathy. Template material for amplifying TCR beta CDR3 regions consisted of RNA transcripts. A first-round RT-PCR of the TCR CDR3 used the HTBI primer set. TCRdb re-analysed the multiplex PCR reads in MiXCR, keeping a single row per CDR3 protein. The profile shows over 500,000 distinct CDR3 sequences, 46% of them singletons. The sequenced sample was peripheral blood or thyroid tissue (not recorded which). The receptors shown here come from an adult woman with Graves' disease, either hyperthyroidism or ophthalmopathy (not recorded which).

This chain links TRBV20-1 with TRBJ1-2; 7 bases map to TRBD1. J was trimmed by 5 bases and V by 7 bases; bases with no gene match: 4. Germline V gives CDR1 DFQATT, CDR2 SNEGSKA (reference sequence). The CDR3 has 11 amino acids. The CDR3 DNA is TGCAGTGTTTCAGGGGGGTATGGCTACACCTTC. Its translation is CSVSGGYGYTF.

The chain uses TRBV27 and TRBJ1-6; tentative D call: TRBD1 (6 bases). Germline CDR1 reads MNHEY; CDR2 reads SMNVEV (reference sequence). The CDR3 runs to 18 residues. Trimming took 3 bases from V and 7 from J, leaving 22 bases between them. The CDR3 sequence is CASSFTLGRGRANSPLHF. The CDR3 DNA follows: TGTGCCAGCAGTTTTACATTGGGGAGGGGGAGAGCCAATTCACCCCTCCACTTT.

There are many counts of this clonotype. The J gene is TRBJ1-3, the V gene TRBV7-9; TRBD1 is a possible D gene (5 bases). Trimming cost V 3 bases and J 2 bases, with 17 bases left between them. Germline CDR1 and CDR2: SEHNR and FQNEAQ (reference sequence). CDR3 length: 17 residues. The CDR3 region is CASSFPPGQRPGNTIYF. In DNA, the CDR3 is TGTGCCAGCAGCTTCCCCCCCGGACAACGGCCTGGAAACACCATATATTTT.

This clonotype was counted only a few times. This may arise from a read error, as a much more abundant clone is one base away. This chain connects TRBV20-1 to TRBJ1-2; unclear D gene. The CDR3 extends over 14 amino acids. V lost 8 bases and J 0 bases, leaving 16 bases between the germline ends. CDR1 and CDR2 (germline): DFQATT, SNEGSKA (reference sequence). Here the CDR3 DNA reads TGCAGTACTGCGGACCCTATTACTAACTATGGCTACACCTTC. Protein: CSTADPITNYGYTF.

This sequence joins TRBV7-9 and TRBJ1-1, with D uncertain. The CDR3 runs to 14 residues. V was trimmed by 6 bases and J by 5 bases, leaving 16 bases between them. Germline V lookup: CDR1 SEHNR, CDR2 FQNEAQ (reference sequence). CDR3 protein: CASSSIARGTEAFF. Written as DNA, the CDR3 is TGTGCCAGCAGTTCCATTGCCCGTGGTACTGAAGCTTTCTTT.

In this sample, this clonotype turned up many times. The chain employs TRBV12-3 or TRBV12-4 and TRBJ1-1, with TRBD1 identical over 7 bases. This CDR3 comprises 13 residues. Trimming at V came to 5 bases and at J to 9 bases, leaving 9 bases not matched to a gene. CDR3 protein: CASSLGTEAQAFF. The CDR3 region has the DNA TGTGCCAGCAGTCTCGGGACAGAGGCGCAAGCTTTCTTT.

The CDR3 DNA follows: TGTGCCAGCAGCTTAAGTTCCCAACAGGGAGGCACTGAAGCTTTCTTT. This translates into CASSLSSQQGGTEAFF. The rearrangement joins TRBV7-8 to TRBJ1-1, with a possible D match to TRBD1 (6 bases). The V end lost 2 bases, the J end lost 4 bases, and 17 bases lay between the germline ends. Germline V CDR1 and CDR2: SGHVS, FQNEAQ. The CDR3 is made up of 16 amino acids.

The J gene is TRBJ1-1, the V gene TRBV20-1; 7 bases are shared with TRBD1. CDR1 is DFQATT, CDR2 SNEGSKA, per germline (reference sequence). With V trimmed by 5 bases and J by 6 bases, 9 bases remained unmatched. The CDR3 loop spans 13 amino acids. CDR3 coding DNA: TGCAGTGCTGCGGGACAGCTGTTGGCTGAAGCTTTCTTT. This encodes CSAAGQLLAEAFF.

This sequence joins TRBV5-1 and TRBJ1-1; D might be TRBD1 (5 bases). In germline, CDR1 is SGHRS, CDR2 YFSETQ. The CDR3 loop spans 15 amino acids. The V gene lost 2 bases and the J gene lost 2 bases, with 13 bases spanning the gap. This CDR3 reads CASSFDGTPNTEAFF. In DNA form, the CDR3 reads TGCGCCAGCAGCTTTGACGGGACCCCAAACACTGAAGCTTTCTTT.